This entry lists 22 T cell receptor beta chains sequenced from one sample in a study of cytomegalovirus exposure and HLA in healthy donors. 60 Vbeta and 13 Jbeta primers were used in PCR. Data came from immunoSEQ multiplex PCR; TCRdb stores just in-frame clones and leaves some out. The sample carries 25,000 or so clones, 79% recorded once. Sequencing used PBMCs. The receptor set was obtained from a male donor in good health and CMV-seronegative.

This chain links TRBV19 with TRBJ2-2, with 8 bases that match TRBD2. Germline trimming cut 6 bases from V and 3 bases from J; bases unmatched to any gene: 6. The CDR3 has 15 amino acids. Germline CDR1 is LNHDA and CDR2 is SQIVND (reference sequence). The CDR3 loop is CASRRGGGDTGELFF. CDR3 in DNA: TGTGCCAGTAGACGGGGGGGTGGAGACACCGGGGAGCTGTTTTTT. Full variable domain (remainder filled in from reference TRBV19 and TRBJ2-2): DGGITQSPKYLFRKEGQNVTLSCEQNLNHDAMYWYRQDPGQGLRLIYYSQIVNDFQKGDIAEGYSVSREKKESFPLTVTSAQKNPTAFYLCASRRGGGDTGELFFGEGSRLTVL.

The chain uses TRBV15 and TRBJ2-7, with D unclear. Between the trimmed V and J ends, which lost 0 bases and 0 bases, there was a span of 9 bases. Germline V gives CDR1 LNHNV, CDR2 YYDKDF (reference sequence). The CDR3 spans 15 residues. The DNA for the CDR3 is TGTGCCACCAGCAGAGATCGCTGGAGCTCCTACGAGCAGTACTTC. This gives the protein CATSRDRWSSYEQYF.

Concerning this clone itself: A read error may produce the germline difference seen at one junction end. The chain uses TRBV7-9 and TRBJ2-7; 7 bases map to TRBD1. This CDR3 contains 16 residues. Per the germline V gene, CDR1 is SEHNR and CDR2 is FQNEAQ (reference sequence). The CDR3: CSSSSTSTGISAEQYF. CDR3 nucleotides: TGTTCCAGCAGCTCAACCTCGACAGGGATCTCGGCCGAGCAGTACTTC.

V is TRBV5-8 and J is TRBJ2-2; 7 nucleotides match TRBD2. V trimming: 5 bases; J trimming: 6 bases; junction bases outside the gene matches: 10. CDR3 length: 15 amino acids. Germline CDR1 is SGHTS and CDR2 is YDEGEE. The CDR3 coding sequence is TGTGCCAGCAGAATCGACCGGGACTATTCCGGGGAGCTGTTTTTT. It encodes CASRIDRDYSGELFF.

V gene TRBV7-8 combines with J gene TRBJ2-2; 8 bases are a match to TRBD2. V trimming: 1 base; J trimming: 3 bases; junction bases outside the gene matches: 1. The germline gives CDR1 SGHVS, CDR2 FQNEAQ. The CDR3 extends over 15 amino acids. CDR3: CASSLVGGDTGELFF. CDR3 bases: TGTGCCAGCAGCTTAGTCGGGGGGGACACCGGGGAGCTGTTTTTT.

The genes are TRBV27 and TRBJ2-3, with D uncertain. Trimming left V 3 bases short and J 1 base short, with 11 bases between. The CDR3 has 15 residues. CDR1 and CDR2 (germline): MNHEY, SMNVEV (reference sequence). CDR3 nucleotide sequence: TGTGCCAGCAGTTTCGAACTAAGCGGCACAGATACGCAGTATTTT. It encodes CASSFELSGTDTQYF.

The rearrangement joins TRBV7-8 to TRBJ2-1; D might be TRBD2 (6 bases). Germline V gives CDR1 SGHVS, CDR2 FQNEAQ. This CDR3 contains 16 residues. The germline V and J ends were trimmed by 3 bases and 6 bases, with 18 bases remaining between them. The DNA for the CDR3 is TGTGCCAGCAGCTTCGGGTACGGGGACTTGGGCAATGAGCAGTTCTTC. Protein sequence: CASSFGYGDLGNEQFF.

This chain joins TRBV30 and TRBJ1-2, with D hard to call. V gave up 4 bases and J gave up 2 bases, with 17 bases separating them. This CDR3 spans 15 amino acids. The germline CDR1 and CDR2 sequences are GTSNPN and SVGIG (reference sequence). CDR3 loop: CAWNLGSPGNYGYTF. In DNA form, the CDR3 reads TGTGCCTGGAACCTAGGGAGTCCGGGGAACTATGGCTACACCTTC.

The chain is built from TRBV27 and TRBJ2-7; 7 nucleotides agree with TRBD1. CDR1 MNHEY and CDR2 SMNVEV come from the germline V gene (reference sequence). V lost 5 bases, J lost 3 bases, and 7 bases stayed unmatched. The CDR3 contains 14 residues. CDR3 in amino acids: CASSPTGDSYEQYF. Written as DNA, the CDR3 is TGTGCCAGCAGTCCAACAGGGGACAGCTACGAGCAGTACTTC.

V gene TRBV4-1 combines with J gene TRBJ2-5, with TRBD1 as a possible D gene (6 bases). This CDR3 contains 17 residues. V was trimmed by 0 bases and J by 1 base, leaving 15 bases between them. Germline CDR1 reads MGHRA; CDR2 reads YSYEKL. CDR3 bases: TGCGCCAGCAGCCAAGATAGCAGGGTGGGGGCCCAAGAGACCCAGTACTTC. Its protein product is CASSQDSRVGAQETQYF.

This clone showed up just a few times. The rearrangement links TRBV11-2 to TRBJ2-7; D perhaps matches TRBD2 (6 bases). Trimming stripped 5 bases from V and 3 bases from J, with 14 bases between. Germline V lookup: CDR1 SGHAT, CDR2 FQNNGV. There are 14 residues in the CDR3. The CDR3 sequence: CASSVRDSYYEQYF. The CDR3 DNA follows: TGTGCCAGCAGCGTCCGGGACTCTTACTACGAGCAGTACTTC.

The V and J genes are TRBV7-2 and TRBJ1-1; 9 bases are shared with TRBD1. The CDR3 covers 14 residues. The germline V gene has CDR1 SGHTA and CDR2 FQGNSA. J was trimmed by 4 bases and V by 5 bases; bases with no gene match: 5. The CDR3: CASSRGQGSTEAFF. In nucleotides, the CDR3 is TGTGCCAGCAGCCGAGGACAGGGGTCCACTGAAGCTTTCTTT.

Only a few counts were recorded for this clone. The rearrangement joins TRBV6-1 to TRBJ2-5; 7 positions match TRBD2. The V gene's germline CDR1 is MNHNS and CDR2 SASEGT. The ends lost 3 bases at V and 1 base at J; junction bases unmatched: 5. The CDR3 extends over 15 amino acids. CDR3 amino acids: CASSDWTGGQETQYF. The CDR3 bases are TGTGCCAGCAGTGATTGGACGGGAGGCCAAGAGACCCAGTACTTC.

This clone was recorded only once. The chain recombines TRBV7-2 with TRBJ2-5; 8 bases align to TRBD1. V lost 5 bases, J lost 3 bases, and 5 bases stayed unmatched. Germline CDR1 SGHTA, CDR2 FQGNSA. CDR3 size: 14 residues. The CDR3 reads CASSLQGGEETQYF. In nucleotides, the CDR3 is TGTGCCAGCAGCCTACAGGGGGGCGAAGAGACCCAGTACTTC.

The V and J genes are TRBV7-2 and TRBJ2-1, with 7 bases fitting TRBD2. J lost 5 bases, V lost 4 bases, and 8 bases had no gene match. Germline lookup yields CDR1 SGHTA and CDR2 FQGNSA. This CDR3 spans 15 amino acids. CDR3 nucleotide sequence: TGTGCCAGCAGCTGGACGGGGGGACCGAACAATGAGCAGTTCTTC. Protein sequence: CASSWTGGPNNEQFF.

This clone was observed once. The gene calls are TRBV19 and TRBJ1-3, with D uncertain. This CDR3 is built from 14 residues. Trimming took 3 bases from V and 0 from J, leaving 6 bases between them. The germline V gene encodes CDR1 LNHDA and CDR2 SQIVND (reference sequence). CDR3 DNA sequence: TGTGCCAGTAGTATCCTCAGCTCTGGAAACACCATATATTTT. This gives the protein CASSILSSGNTIYF.

The chain carries TRBV18 and TRBJ1-1; D unclear. The CDR3 has 13 amino acids. The ends were cut back, 1 base at V and 10 bases at J, with 13 bases in the middle. Germline CDR1 and CDR2: KGHSH and LQKENI. The CDR3 DNA reads as TGTGCCAGCTCACCACAATCGCCGGAGGGAGCTTTCTTT. Amino acid sequence: CASSPQSPEGAFF.

This clone was detected once. The rearrangement links TRBV28 to TRBJ2-7, with TRBD2 matching 11 bases. With 5 bases clipped from V and 2 bases from J, the junction kept 5 bases outside the gene matches. Germline V gives CDR1 MDHEN, CDR2 SYDVKM. The CDR3 extends over 15 amino acids. The CDR3 region is CASSHLAGGTYEQYF. CDR3 bases: TGTGCCAGCAGTCATCTAGCGGGGGGTACCTACGAGCAGTACTTC.

The V call is TRBV27, the J call TRBJ2-5, with 7 bases that match TRBD2. The CDR3 loop spans 14 amino acids. Trimming took 5 bases from V and 8 from J; bases not matched to a gene: 11. CDR1 is MNHEY, CDR2 SMNVEV, per germline (reference sequence). The CDR3 DNA reads as TGTGCCAGCAGTATAAGCGGGGCCCAACTTACCCAGTACTTC. It encodes CASSISGAQLTQYF.

Details on this clone: The identical CDR3 is also encoded by other nucleotide sequences in the sample. CDR3 sequence reads: CASSLGGGASTDTQYF. The CDR3 DNA reads as TGTGCCAGCAGCTTAGGCGGGGGGGCTAGCACAGATACGCAGTATTTT. The chain employs TRBV11-2 and TRBJ2-3; 9 bases agree with TRBD2. Germline CDR1 is SGHAT and CDR2 is FQNNGV. CDR3 length: 16 residues. The V gene end was trimmed by 1 base and the J gene end by 0 bases; junction bases not matched to a gene: 2.

This clone came up once. V usage is TRBV9 and J usage is TRBJ2-5; D possibly corresponds to TRBD1 (6 bases). Per germline, CDR1 SGDLS and CDR2 YYNGEE. Trimming left V 3 bases short and J 1 base short, with 13 bases between. This CDR3 has 15 residues. The CDR3 is CASSGTGTTQETQYF. In nucleotides, the CDR3 is TGTGCCAGCAGCGGTACCGGGACAACCCAAGAGACCCAGTACTTC.

The chain carries TRBV25-1 and TRBJ2-1; 8 bases fit TRBD1. CDR1 MGHDK and CDR2 SYGVNS come from the germline V gene. V shed 3 bases and J 10 bases; nucleotides not matched to a gene: 2. The CDR3 runs to 12 residues. CDR3 DNA: TGTGCCAGCAGTGACAGGGGGCCGGAGCAGTTCTTC. This codes for CASSDRGPEQFF.